This T cell receptor beta chain originates from a study of blood T cell repertoires in COVID-19. About the research overall: Samples representing acute and convalescent COVID-19 were sourced from the United States, Italy and Spain. In each case, the material was cDNA or gDNA derived from T cells, B-cell-depleted T cells, or PBMCs.

Germline V gene lookup returns CDR1 MDHEN and CDR2 SYDVKM. The V gene end was trimmed by 2 bases and the J gene end by 4 bases; junction bases not matched to a gene: 3. CDR3 length: 14 amino acids. Original data processing: Amplification from reference gene primers served as the basis for estimated nucleated cell counts. Libraries were prepared by immunoSEQ multiplex PCR; TCRdb keeps only in-frame clonotypes and omits some of them. V, J and clone size derive from that table, while D and trimming were established from the DNA sequence. The sample comprises about 46,000 clones, around 83% of which are singletons, and nearly 7.5% rests with the top ten.

V and J are TRBV28 and TRBJ1-1; 8 nucleotides align to TRBD1. Sequencing input: peripheral blood. The origin of this receptor is a man between 60 and 70 years old with active COVID-19. The CDR3 is CASSLITGGTEAFF. CDR3 sequence (DNA): TGTGCCAGCAGTTTAATTACAGGGGGCACTGAAGCTTTCTTT.